This TCR beta chain was sequenced in a study of blood T cells in healthy people across ages. Germline V CDR1 and CDR2: DFQATT, SNEGSKA (reference sequence). The CDR3 consists of 13 residues. Trimming removed 0 bases at V and 3 bases at J, with 9 bases between. The second PCR ran about 6 to 12 cycles with a sample-barcoded 5' primer and J-beta primers. TCRdb used MiXCR to reprocess the 5' RACE reads, holding one entry per CDR3 protein. The sample lists more than 800,000 distinct CDR3 sequences, 40% to 55% occurring once. The chain has TRBV20-1 and TRBJ2-7; maybe TRBD1 (5 bases). Sequencing input: blood. The sequence was collected from an older woman in good health. The CDR3 reads CSARDWTNYEQYF. The CDR3 DNA reads as TGCAGTGCTAGAGATTGGACAAACTACGAGCAGTACTTC.